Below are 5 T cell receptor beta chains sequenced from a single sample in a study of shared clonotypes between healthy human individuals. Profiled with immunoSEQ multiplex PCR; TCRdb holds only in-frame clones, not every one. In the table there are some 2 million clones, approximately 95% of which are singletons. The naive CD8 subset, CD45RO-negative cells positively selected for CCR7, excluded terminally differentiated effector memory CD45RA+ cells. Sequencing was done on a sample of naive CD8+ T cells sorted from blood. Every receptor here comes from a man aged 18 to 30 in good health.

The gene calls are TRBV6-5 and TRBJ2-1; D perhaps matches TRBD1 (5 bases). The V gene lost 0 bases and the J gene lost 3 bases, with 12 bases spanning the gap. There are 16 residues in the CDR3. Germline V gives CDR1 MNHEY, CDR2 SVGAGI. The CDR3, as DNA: TGTGCCAGCAGTTACTCGGACAAGGCTAACTACAATGAGCAGTTCTTC. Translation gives CASSYSDKANYNEQFF.

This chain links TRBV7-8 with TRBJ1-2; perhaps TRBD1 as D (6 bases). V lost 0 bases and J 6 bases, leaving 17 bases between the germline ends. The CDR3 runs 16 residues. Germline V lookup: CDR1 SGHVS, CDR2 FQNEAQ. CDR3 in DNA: TGTGCCAGCAGCTTAGCAGCAGGGGCAGGAGGGAATGGCTACACCTTC. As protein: CASSLAAGAGGNGYTF.

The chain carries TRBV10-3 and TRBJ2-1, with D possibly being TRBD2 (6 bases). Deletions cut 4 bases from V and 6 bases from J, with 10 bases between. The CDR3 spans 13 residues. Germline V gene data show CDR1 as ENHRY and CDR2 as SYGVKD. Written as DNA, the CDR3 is TGTGCCATCAGTGGGGTAGCGGTCAATGAGCAGTTCTTC. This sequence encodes CAISGVAVNEQFF.

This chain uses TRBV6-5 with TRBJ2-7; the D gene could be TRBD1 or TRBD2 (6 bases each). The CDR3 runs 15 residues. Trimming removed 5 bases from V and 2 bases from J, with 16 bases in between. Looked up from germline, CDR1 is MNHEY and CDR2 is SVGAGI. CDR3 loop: CASSVTPGAPYEQYF. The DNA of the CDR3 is TGTGCCAGCAGTGTTACGCCGGGGGCCCCCTACGAGCAGTACTTC.

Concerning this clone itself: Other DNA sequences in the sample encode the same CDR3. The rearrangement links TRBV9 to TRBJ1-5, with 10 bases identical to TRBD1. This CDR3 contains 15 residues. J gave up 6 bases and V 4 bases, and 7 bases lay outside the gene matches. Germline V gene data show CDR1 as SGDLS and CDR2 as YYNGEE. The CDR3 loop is CASSPGTGAGQPQHF. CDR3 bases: TGTGCCAGCAGCCCTGGGACAGGGGCGGGTCAGCCCCAGCATTTT.